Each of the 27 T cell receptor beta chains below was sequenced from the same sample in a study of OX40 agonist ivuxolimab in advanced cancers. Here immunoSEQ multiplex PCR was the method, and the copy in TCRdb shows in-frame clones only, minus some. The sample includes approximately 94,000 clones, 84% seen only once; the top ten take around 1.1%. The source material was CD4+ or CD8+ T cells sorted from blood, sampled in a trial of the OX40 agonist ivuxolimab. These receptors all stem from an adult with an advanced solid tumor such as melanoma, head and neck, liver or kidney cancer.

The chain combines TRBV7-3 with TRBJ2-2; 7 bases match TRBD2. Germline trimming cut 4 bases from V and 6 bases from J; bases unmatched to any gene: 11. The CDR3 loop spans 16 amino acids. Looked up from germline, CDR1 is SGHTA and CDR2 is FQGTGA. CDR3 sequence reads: CASSSQAGVGAGELFF. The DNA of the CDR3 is TGTGCCAGCAGCTCCCAGGCGGGGGTAGGGGCCGGGGAGCTGTTTTTT.

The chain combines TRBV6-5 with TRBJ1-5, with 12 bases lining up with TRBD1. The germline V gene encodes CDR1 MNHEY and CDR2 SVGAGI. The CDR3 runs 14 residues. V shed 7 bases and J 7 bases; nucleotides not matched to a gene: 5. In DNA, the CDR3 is TGTGCCAGCAAGGGACAGGGGGCAGGACAGCCCCAGCATTTT. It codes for CASKGQGAGQPQHF.

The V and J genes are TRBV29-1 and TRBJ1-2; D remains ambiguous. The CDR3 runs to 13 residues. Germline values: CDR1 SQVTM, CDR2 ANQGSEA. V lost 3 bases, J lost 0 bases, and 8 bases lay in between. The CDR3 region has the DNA TGCAGCGTTGAGGGTGACACTAACTATGGCTACACCTTC. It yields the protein CSVEGDTNYGYTF. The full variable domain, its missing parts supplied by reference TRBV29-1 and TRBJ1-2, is SAVISQKPSRDICQRGTSLTIQCQVDSQVTMMFWYRQQPGQSLTLIATANQGSEATYESGFVIDKFPISRPNLTFSTLTVSNMSPEDSSIYLCSVEGDTNYGYTFGSGTRLTVV.

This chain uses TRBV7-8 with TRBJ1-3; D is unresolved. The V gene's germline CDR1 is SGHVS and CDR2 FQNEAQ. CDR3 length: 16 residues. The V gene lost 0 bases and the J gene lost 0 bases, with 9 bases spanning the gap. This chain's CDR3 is CASSLADPYSGNTIYF. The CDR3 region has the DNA TGTGCCAGCAGCTTAGCGGACCCCTACTCTGGAAACACCATATATTTT. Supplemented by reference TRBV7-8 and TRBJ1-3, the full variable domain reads GAGVSQSPRYKVAKRGQDVALRCDPISGHVSLFWYQQALGQGPEFLTYFQNEAQLDKSGLPSDRFFAERPEGSVSTLKIQRTQQEDSAVYLCASSLADPYSGNTIYFGEGSWLTVV.

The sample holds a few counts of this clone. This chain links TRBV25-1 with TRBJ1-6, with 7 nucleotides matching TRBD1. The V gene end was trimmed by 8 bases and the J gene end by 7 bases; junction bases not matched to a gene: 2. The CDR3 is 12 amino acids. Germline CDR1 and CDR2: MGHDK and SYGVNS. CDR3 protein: CASRRGNSPLHF. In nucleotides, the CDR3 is TGTGCCAGCCGCAGGGGGAATTCACCCCTCCACTTT. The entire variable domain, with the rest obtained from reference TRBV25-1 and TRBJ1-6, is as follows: EADIYQTPRYLVIGTGKKITLECSQTMGHDKMYWYQQDPGMELHLIHYSYGVNSTEKGDLSSESTVSRIRTEHFPLTLESARPSHTSQYLCASRRGNSPLHFGNGTRLTVT.

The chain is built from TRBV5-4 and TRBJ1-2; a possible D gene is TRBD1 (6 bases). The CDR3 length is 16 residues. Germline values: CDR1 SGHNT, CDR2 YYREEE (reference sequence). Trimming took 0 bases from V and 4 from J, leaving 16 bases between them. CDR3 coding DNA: TGTGCCAGCAGCTTGGAGGGGGGAGGGGAAGCCTATGGCTACACCTTC. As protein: CASSLEGGGEAYGYTF. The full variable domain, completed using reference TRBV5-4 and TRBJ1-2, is ETGVTQSPTHLIKTRGQQVTLRCSSQSGHNTVSWYQQALGQGPQFIFQYYREEENGRGNFPPRFSGLQFPNYSSELNVNALELDDSALYLCASSLEGGGEAYGYTFGSGTRLTVV.

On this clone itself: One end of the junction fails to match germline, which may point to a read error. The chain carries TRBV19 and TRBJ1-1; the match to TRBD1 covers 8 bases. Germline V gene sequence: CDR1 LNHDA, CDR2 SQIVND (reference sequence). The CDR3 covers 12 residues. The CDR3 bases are TGTGCCAGTAGTACCCCGGGACAGGTGGGATCTTTT. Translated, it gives CASSTPGQVGSF.

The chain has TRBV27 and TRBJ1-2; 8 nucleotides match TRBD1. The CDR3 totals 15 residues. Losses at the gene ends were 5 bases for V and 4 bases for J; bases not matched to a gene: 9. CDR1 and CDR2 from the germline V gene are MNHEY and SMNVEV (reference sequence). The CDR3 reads CASSPQTGELYGYTF. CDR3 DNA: TGTGCCAGCAGTCCGCAGACAGGGGAGCTCTATGGCTACACCTTC.

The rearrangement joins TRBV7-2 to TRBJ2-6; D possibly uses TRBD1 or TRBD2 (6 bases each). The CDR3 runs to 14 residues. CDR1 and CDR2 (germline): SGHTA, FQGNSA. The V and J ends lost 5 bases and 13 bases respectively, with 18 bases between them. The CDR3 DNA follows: TGTGCCAGCAGCCTAGGGGGGCTCGCTTGGGTCCTGACTTTC. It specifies CASSLGGLAWVLTF.

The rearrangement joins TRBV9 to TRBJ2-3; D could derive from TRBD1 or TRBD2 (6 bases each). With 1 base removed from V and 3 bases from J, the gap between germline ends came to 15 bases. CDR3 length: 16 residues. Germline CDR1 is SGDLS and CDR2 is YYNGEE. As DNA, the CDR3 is TGTGCCAGCAGCGTAAAGTTGGGGGGCATTACAGATACGCAGTATTTT. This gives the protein CASSVKLGGITDTQYF. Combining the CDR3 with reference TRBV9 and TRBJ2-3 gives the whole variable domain DSGVTQTPKHLITATGQRVTLRCSPRSGDLSVYWYQQSLDQGLQFLIQYYNGEERAKGNILERFSAQQFPDLHSELNLSSLELGDSALYFCASSVKLGGITDTQYFGPGTRLTVL.

CDR3 protein: CASSVPYEKLFF. The CDR3 coding sequence is TGTGCCAGCAGCGTCCCCTACGAAAAACTGTTTTTT. The chain carries TRBV28 and TRBJ1-4; D is undetermined. The CDR3 contains 12 residues. V lost 6 bases and J 8 bases, leaving 10 bases between the germline ends. Per the germline V gene, CDR1 is MDHEN and CDR2 is SYDVKM.

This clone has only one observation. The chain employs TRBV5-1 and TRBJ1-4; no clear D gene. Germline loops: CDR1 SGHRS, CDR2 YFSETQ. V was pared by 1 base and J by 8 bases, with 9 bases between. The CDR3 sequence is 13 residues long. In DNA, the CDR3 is TGCGCCAGCAGCTTGATGGTGGGAGAAAAACTGTTTTTT. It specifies CASSLMVGEKLFF.

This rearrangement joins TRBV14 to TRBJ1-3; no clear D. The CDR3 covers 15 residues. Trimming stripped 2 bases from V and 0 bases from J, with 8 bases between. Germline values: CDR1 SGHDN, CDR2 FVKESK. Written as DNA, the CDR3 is TGTGCCAGCAGCCAACAGACCCTCTCTGGAAACACCATATATTTT. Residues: CASSQQTLSGNTIYF.

The CDR3 bases are TGTGCCATCAGTACCGACAGCGATCAGCCCCAGCATTTT. It specifies CAISTDSDQPQHF. The chain joins TRBV10-3 to TRBJ1-5; D is perhaps TRBD1 (5 bases). The V end was cut by 5 bases, the J end by 5 bases, with 10 bases between. From germline, CDR1 is ENHRY and CDR2 SYGVKD. The CDR3 has 13 residues.

In DNA, the CDR3 is TGTGCCAGCAGCGAAGTAGGGGCGTCGCAGTTCTTC. This gives the protein CASSEVGASQFF. The genes are TRBV11-2 and TRBJ2-1; weak D call: TRBD1 (5 bases). V was clipped by 5 bases and J by 12 bases, with 14 bases between them. Germline values: CDR1 SGHAT, CDR2 FQNNGV. The CDR3 consists of 12 residues.

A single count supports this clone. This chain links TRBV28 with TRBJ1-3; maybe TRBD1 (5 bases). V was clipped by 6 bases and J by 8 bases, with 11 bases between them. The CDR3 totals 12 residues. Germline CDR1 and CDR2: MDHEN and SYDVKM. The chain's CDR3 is CASRVWGHTIYF. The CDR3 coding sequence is TGTGCCAGCAGAGTTTGGGGACACACCATATATTTT. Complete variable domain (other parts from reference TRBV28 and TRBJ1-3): DVKVTQSSRYLVKRTGEKVFLECVQDMDHENMFWYRQDPGLGLRLIYFSYDVKMKEKGDIPEGYSVSREKKERFSLILESASTNQTSMYLCASRVWGHTIYFGEGSWLTVV.

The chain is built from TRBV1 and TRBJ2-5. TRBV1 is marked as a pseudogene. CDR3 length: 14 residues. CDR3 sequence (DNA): TGCACCAGCAGCCAAGAACCGGTAGGAGAGACCCAGTACTTC. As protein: CTSSQEPVGETQYF.

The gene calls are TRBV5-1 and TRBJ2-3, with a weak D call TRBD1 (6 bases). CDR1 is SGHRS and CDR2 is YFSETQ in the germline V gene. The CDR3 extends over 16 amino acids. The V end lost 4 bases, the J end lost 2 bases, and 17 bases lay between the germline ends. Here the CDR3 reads CASSPPTGPNTDTQYF. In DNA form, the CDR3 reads TGCGCCAGCAGCCCCCCGACAGGCCCTAACACAGATACGCAGTATTTT.

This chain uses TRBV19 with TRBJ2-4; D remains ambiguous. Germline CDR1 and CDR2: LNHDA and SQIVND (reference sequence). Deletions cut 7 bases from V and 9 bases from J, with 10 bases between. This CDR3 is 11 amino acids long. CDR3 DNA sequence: TGTGCCAGTACCAAGGGTGGCATTCAGTACTTC. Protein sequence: CASTKGGIQYF.

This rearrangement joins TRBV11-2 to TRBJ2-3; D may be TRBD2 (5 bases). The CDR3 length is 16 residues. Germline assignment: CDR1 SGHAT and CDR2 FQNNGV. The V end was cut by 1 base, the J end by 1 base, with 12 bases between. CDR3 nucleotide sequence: TGTGCCAGCAGCTTAGGCGGGTCTAGCCGCACAGATACGCAGTATTTT. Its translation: CASSLGGSSRTDTQYF.

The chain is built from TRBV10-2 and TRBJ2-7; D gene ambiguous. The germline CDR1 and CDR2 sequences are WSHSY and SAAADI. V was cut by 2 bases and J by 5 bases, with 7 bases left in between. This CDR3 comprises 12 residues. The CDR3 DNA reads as TGCGCCAGCAGTGAGCCATCTAACGAGCAGTACGTC. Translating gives CASSEPSNEQYV.

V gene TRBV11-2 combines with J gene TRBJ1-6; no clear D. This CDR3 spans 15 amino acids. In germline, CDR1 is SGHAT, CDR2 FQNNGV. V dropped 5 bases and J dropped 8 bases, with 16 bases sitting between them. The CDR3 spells CASSPSAGMYSPLHF. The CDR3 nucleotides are TGTGCCAGCAGCCCCTCCGCAGGCATGTATTCACCCCTCCACTTT.

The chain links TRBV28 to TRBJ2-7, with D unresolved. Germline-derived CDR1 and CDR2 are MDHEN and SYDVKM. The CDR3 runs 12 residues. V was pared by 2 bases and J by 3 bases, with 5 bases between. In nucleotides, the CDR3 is TGTGCCAGCAGTTTAACACTCTACGAGCAGTACTTC. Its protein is CASSLTLYEQYF.

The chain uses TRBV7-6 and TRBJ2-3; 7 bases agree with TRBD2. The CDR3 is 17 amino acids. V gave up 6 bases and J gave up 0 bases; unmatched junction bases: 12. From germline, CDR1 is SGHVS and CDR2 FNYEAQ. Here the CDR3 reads CASSRRGETPSTDTQYF. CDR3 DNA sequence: TGTGCCAGCAGTCGTCGGGGGGAGACTCCTAGCACAGATACGCAGTATTTT.

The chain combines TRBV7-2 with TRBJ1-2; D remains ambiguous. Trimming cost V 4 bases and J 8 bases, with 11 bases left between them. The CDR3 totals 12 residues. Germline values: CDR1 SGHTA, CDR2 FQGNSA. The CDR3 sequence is CASSSGRGGYTF. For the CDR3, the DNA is TGTGCCAGCAGCTCCGGGCGTGGAGGCTACACCTTC.

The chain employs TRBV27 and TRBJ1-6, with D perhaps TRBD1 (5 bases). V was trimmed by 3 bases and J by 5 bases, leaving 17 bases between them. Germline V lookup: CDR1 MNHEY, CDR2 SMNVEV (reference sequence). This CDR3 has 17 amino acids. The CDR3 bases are TGTGCCAGCAGTTTGTCCTCGGGGGGGTCCCATAATTCACCCCTCCACTTT. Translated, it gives CASSLSSGGSHNSPLHF.

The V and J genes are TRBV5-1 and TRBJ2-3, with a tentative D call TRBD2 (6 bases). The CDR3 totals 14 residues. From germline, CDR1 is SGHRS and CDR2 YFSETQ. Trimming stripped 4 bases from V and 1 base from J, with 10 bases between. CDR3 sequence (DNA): TGCGCCAGCAGCGGGACGGGAGGCACAGATACGCAGTATTTT. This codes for CASSGTGGTDTQYF.